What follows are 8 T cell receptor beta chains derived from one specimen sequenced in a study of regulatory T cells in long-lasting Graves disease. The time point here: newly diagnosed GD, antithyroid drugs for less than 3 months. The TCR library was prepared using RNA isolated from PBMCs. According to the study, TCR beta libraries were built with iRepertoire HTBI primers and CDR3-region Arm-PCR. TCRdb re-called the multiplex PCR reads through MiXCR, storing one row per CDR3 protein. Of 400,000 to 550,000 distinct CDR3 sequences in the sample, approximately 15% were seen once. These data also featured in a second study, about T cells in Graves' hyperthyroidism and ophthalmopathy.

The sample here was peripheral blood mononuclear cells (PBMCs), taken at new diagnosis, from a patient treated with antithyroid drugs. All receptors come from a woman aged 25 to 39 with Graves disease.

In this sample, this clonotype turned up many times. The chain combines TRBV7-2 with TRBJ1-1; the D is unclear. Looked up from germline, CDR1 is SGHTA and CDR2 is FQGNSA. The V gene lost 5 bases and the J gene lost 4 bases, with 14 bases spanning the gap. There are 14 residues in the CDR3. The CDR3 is CASSPRLSGTEAFF. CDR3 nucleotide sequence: TGTGCCAGCAGCCCACGGCTCTCGGGCACTGAAGCTTTCTTT.

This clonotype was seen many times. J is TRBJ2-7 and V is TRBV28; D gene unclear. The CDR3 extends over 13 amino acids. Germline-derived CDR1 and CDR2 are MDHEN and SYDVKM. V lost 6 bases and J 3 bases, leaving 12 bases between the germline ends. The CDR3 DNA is TGTGCCAGCAGCCGTTGGTCCATCTACGAGCAGTACTTC. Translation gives CASSRWSIYEQYF.

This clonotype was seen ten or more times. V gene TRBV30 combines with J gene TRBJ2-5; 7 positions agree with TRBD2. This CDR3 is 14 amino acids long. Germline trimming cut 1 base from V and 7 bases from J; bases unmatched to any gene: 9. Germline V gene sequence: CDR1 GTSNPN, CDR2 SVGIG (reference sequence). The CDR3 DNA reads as TGTGCCTGGAGTGAGGGACTAACAATGACGACCCAGTACTTC. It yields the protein CAWSEGLTMTTQYF.

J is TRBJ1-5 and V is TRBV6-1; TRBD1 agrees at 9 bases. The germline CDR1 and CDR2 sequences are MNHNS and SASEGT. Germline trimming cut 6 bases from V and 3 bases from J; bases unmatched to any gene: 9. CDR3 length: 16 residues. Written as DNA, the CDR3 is TGTGCCAGCAGGGGACCGGGACAGGGTGACAATCAGCCCCAGCATTTT. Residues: CASRGPGQGDNQPQHF.

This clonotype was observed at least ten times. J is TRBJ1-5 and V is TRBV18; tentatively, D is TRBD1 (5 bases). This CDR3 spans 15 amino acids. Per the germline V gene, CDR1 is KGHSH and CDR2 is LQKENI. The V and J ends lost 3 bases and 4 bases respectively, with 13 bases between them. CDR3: CASSPTGSGNQPQHF. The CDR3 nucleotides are TGTGCCAGCTCACCTACAGGCTCAGGGAATCAGCCCCAGCATTTT.

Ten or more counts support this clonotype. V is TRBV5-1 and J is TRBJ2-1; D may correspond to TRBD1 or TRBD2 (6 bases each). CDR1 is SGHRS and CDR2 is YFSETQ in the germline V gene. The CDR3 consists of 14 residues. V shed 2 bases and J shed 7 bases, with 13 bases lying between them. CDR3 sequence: CASSLWGARNEQFF. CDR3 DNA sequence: TGCGCCAGCAGCTTATGGGGGGCGAGGAATGAGCAGTTCTTC.

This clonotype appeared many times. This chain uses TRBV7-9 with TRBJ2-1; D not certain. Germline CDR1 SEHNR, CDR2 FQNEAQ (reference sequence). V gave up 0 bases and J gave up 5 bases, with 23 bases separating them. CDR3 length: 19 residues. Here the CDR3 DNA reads TGTGCCAGCAGCTTAGCCCTCCTTGGGATGGCGGAGAACGACAATGAGCAGTTCTTC. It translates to CASSLALLGMAENDNEQFF.

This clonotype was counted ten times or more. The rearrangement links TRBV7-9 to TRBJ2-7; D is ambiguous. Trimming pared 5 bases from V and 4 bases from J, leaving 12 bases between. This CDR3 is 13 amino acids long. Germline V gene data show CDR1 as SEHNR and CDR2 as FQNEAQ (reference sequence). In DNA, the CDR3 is TGTGCCAGCAGCCCCCCAGCGAATTACGAGCAGTACTTC. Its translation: CASSPPANYEQYF. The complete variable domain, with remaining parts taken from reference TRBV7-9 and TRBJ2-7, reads DTGVSQNPRHKITKRGQNVTFRCDPISEHNRLYWYRQTLGQGPEFLTYFQNEAQLEKSRLLSDRFSAERPKGSFSTLEIQRTEQGDSAMYLCASSPPANYEQYFGPGTRLTVT.